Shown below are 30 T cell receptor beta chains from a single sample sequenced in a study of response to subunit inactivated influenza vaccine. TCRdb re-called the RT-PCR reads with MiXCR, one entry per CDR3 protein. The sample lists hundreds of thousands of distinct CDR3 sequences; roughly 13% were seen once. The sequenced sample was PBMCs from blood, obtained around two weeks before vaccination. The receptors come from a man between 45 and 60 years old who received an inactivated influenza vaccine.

CDR3 protein: CSAGQGRAEAFF. The CDR3 DNA follows: TGCAGCGCCGGACAGGGGAGGGCTGAAGCTTTCTTT. This chain uses TRBV29-1 with TRBJ1-1, with 9 bases lining up with TRBD1. The CDR3 sequence is 12 residues long. Germline loops: CDR1 SQVTM, CDR2 ANQGSEA. With V trimmed by 7 bases and J by 6 bases, 6 bases remained unmatched.

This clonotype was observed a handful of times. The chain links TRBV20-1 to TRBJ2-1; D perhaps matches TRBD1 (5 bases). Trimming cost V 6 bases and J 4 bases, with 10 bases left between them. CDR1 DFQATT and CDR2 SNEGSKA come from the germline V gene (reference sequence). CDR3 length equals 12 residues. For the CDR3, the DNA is TGCAGTGCACGGAGACAGTACAATGAGCAGTTCTTC. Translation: CSARRQYNEQFF.

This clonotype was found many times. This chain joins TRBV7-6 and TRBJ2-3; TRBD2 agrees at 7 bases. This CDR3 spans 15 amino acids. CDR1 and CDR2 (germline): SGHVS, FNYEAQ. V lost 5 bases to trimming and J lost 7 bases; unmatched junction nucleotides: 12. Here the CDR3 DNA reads TGTGCCAGCAGCCTGGGGGGGACCCCATTTAATACGCAGTATTTT. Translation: CASSLGGTPFNTQYF.

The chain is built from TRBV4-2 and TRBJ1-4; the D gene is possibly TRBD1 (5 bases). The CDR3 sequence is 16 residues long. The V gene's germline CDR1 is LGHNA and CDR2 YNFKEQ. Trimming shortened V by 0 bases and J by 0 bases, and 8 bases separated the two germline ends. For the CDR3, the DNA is TGTGCCAGCAGCCAAGATGACAGAGCAACTAATGAAAAACTGTTTTTT. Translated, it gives CASSQDDRATNEKLFF.

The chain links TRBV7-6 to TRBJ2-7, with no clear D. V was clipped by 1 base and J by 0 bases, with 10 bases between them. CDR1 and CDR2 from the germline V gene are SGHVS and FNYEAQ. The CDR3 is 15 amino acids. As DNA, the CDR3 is TGTGCCAGCAGCTTAGTGGAGTTCAGCTCCTACGAGCAGTACTTC. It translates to CASSLVEFSSYEQYF.

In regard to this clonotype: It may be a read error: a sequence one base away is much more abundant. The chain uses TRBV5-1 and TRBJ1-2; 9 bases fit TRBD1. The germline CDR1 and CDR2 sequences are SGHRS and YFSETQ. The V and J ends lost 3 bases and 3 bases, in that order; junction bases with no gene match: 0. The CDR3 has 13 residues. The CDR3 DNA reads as TGCGCCAGCAGCTGGACAGGGGACTATGGCTACACCTTC. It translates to CASSWTGDYGYTF.

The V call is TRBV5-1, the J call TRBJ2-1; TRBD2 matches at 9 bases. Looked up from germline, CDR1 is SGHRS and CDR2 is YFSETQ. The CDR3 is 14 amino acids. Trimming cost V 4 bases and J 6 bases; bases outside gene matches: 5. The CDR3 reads CASSPGTSPNEQFF. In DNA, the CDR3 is TGCGCCAGCAGCCCCGGGACTAGCCCCAATGAGCAGTTCTTC.

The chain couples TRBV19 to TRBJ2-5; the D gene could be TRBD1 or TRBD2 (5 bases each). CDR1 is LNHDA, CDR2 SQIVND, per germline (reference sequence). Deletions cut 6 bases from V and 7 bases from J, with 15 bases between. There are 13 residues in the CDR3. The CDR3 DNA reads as TGTGCCAGTAGCGGGACCGGCCAGGGGACCCAGTACTTC. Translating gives CASSGTGQGTQYF.

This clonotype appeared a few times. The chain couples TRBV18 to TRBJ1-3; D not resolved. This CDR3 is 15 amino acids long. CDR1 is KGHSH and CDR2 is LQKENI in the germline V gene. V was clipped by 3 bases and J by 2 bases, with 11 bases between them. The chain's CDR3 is CASSPTSDPGNTIYF. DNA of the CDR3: TGTGCCAGCTCACCCACCAGTGACCCTGGAAACACCATATATTTT.

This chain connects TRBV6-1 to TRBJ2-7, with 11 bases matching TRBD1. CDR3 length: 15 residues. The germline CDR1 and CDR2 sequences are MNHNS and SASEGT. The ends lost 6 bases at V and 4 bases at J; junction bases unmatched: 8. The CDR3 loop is CASRTSDRGQYEQYF. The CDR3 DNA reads TGTGCCAGCAGAACCTCGGACAGGGGGCAGTACGAGCAGTACTTC.

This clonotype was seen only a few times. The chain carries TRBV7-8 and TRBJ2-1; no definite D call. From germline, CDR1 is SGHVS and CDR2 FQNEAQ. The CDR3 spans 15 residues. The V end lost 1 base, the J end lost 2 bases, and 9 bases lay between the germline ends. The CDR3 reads CASSLGPQTYNEQFF. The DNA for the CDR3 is TGTGCCAGCAGCTTAGGTCCGCAGACCTACAATGAGCAGTTCTTC.

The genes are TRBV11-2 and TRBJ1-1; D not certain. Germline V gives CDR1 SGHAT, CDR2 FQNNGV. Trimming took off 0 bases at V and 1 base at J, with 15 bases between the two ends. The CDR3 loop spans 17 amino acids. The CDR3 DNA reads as TGTGCCAGCAGCTTAGAATTAGGCGGCCGCCAGAACACTGAAGCTTTCTTT. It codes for CASSLELGGRQNTEAFF.

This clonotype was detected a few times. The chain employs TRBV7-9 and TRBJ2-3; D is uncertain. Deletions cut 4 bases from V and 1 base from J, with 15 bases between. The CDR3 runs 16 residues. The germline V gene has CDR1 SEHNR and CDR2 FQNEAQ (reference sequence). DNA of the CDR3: TGTGCCAGCAGCTCGACTGGTCGTGCGGGCACAGATACGCAGTATTTT. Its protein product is CASSSTGRAGTDTQYF.

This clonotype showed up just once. As DNA, the CDR3 is TGTGCCAGCAGTTTAAGACTAACCAGGACCTACGAGCAGTACTTC. Its translation: CASSLRLTRTYEQYF. This rearrangement joins TRBV6-5 to TRBJ2-7; D might be TRBD2 (5 bases). Trimming removed 4 bases from V and 2 bases from J, with 15 bases in between. This CDR3 has 15 residues. CDR1 MNHEY and CDR2 SVGAGI come from the germline V gene.

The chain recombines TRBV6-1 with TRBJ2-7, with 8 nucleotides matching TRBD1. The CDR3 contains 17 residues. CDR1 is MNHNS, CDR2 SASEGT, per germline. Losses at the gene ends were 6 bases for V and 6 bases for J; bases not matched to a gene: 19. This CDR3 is CASRDRLITGTGGEQYF. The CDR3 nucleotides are TGTGCCAGCAGAGACCGCCTCATAACGGGGACAGGAGGCGAGCAGTACTTC.

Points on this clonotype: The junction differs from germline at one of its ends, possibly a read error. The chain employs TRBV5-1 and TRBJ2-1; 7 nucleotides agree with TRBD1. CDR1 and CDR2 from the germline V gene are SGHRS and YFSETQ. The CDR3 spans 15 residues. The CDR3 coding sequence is TGCGCCAGCAACATAGGACAGGTCGTTAATAATGAGCAGTCCTTC. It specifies CASNIGQVVNNEQSF.

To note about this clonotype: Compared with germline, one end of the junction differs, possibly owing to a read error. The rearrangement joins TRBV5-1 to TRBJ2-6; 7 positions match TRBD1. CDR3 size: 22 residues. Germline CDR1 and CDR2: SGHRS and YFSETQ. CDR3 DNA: TGCGCCAGCAGCCCCGGGCGGGTTTTGAGGGGGCTTTCCCACCCTGGGGCCAGCGTCCTGACTTTC. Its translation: CASSPGRVLRGLSHPGASVLTF.

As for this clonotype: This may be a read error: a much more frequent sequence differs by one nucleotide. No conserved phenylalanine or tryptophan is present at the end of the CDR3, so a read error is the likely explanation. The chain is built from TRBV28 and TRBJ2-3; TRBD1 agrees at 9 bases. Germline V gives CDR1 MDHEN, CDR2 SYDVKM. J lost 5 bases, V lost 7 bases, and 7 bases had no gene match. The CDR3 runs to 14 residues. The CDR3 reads CASKTQGAGDTQYS. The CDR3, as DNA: TGTGCCAGCAAAACACAGGGGGCGGGAGATACGCAGTATTCT.

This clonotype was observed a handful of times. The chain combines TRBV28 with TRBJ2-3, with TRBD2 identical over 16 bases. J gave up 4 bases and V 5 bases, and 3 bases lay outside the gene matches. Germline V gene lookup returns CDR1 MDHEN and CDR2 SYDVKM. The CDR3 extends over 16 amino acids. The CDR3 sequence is CASSGGLAGGPDTQYF. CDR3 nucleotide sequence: TGTGCCAGCAGTGGGGGACTAGCGGGGGGGCCAGATACGCAGTATTTT.

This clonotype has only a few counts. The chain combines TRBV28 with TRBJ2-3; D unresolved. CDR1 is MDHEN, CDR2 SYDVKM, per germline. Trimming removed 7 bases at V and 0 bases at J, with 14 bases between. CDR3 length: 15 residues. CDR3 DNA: TGTGCCAGCAACCCAATCGACGGAAGCACAGATACGCAGTATTTT. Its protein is CASNPIDGSTDTQYF.

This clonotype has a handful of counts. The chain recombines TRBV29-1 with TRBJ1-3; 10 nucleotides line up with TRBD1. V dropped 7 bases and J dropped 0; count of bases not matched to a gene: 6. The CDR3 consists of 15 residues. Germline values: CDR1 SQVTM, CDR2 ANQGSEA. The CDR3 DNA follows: TGCAGCGCCTCGGGACAGGGGATCTCTGGAAACACCATATATTTT. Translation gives CSASGQGISGNTIYF.

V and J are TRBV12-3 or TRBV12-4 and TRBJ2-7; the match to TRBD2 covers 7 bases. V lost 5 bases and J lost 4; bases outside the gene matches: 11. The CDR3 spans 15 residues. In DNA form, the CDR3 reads TGTGCCAGCAGTGGGTCAGCGGGAACGATATACGAGCAGTACTTC. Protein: CASSGSAGTIYEQYF.

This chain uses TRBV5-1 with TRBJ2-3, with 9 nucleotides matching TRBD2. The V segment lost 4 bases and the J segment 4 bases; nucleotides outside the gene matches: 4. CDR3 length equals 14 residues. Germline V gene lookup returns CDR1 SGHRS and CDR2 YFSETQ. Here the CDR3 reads CASSLGTSPDTQYF. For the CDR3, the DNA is TGCGCCAGCAGCCTCGGGACTAGCCCAGATACGCAGTATTTT.

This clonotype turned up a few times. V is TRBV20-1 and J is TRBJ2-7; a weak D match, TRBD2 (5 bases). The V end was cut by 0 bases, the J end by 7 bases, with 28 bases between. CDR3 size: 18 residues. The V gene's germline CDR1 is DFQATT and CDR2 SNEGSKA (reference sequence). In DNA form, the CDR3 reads TGCAGTGCTAGAGAACCTTCGGTCCGGACTCATAGTTGGGAGGAGCAGTACTTC. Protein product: CSAREPSVRTHSWEEQYF.

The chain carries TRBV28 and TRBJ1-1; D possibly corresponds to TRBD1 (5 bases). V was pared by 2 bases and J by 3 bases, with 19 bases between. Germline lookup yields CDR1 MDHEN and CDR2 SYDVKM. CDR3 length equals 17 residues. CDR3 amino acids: CASSLDRRGPSDTEAFF. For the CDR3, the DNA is TGTGCCAGCAGTTTAGATCGGCGGGGCCCGTCGGACACTGAAGCTTTCTTT. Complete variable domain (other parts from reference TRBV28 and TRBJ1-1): DVKVTQSSRYLVKRTGEKVFLECVQDMDHENMFWYRQDPGLGLRLIYFSYDVKMKEKGDIPEGYSVSREKKERFSLILESASTNQTSMYLCASSLDRRGPSDTEAFFGQGTRLTVV.

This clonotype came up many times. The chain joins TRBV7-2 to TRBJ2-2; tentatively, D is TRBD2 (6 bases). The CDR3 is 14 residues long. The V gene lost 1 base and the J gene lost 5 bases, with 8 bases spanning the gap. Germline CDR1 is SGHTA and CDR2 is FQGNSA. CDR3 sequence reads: CASSLDGRTGELFF. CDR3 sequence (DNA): TGTGCCAGCAGCTTAGACGGGAGAACCGGGGAGCTGTTTTTT.

CDR3 residues: CASSYVGLAHNPLREQFF. In nucleotides, the CDR3 is TGTGCCAGCAGTTACGTTGGGCTAGCGCACAATCCGCTCAGGGAGCAGTTCTTC. The rearrangement links TRBV6-5 to TRBJ2-1, with a tentative D call TRBD2 (6 bases). V shed 2 bases and J shed 10 bases, with 27 bases lying between them. CDR1 MNHEY and CDR2 SVGAGI come from the germline V gene. This CDR3 region has 18 residues.

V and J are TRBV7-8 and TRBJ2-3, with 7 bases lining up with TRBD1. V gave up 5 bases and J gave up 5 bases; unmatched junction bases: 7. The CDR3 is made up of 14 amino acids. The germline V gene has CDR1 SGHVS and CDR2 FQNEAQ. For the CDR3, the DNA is TGTGCCAGCAGCCGAGCCCGACAGGGAGATACGCAGTATTTT. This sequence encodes CASSRARQGDTQYF.

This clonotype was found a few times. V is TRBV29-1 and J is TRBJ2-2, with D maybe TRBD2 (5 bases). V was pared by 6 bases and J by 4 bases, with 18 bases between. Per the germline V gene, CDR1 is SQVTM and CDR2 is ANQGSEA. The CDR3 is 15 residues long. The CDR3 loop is CSVGVTGVGTGELFF. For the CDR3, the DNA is TGCAGCGTGGGTGTAACCGGGGTGGGCACCGGGGAGCTGTTTTTT.

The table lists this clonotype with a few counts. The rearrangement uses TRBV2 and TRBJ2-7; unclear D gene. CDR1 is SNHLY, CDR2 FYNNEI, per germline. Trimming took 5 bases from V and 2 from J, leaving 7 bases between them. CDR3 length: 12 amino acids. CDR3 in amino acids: CASSITAYEQYF. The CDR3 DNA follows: TGTGCCAGCAGTATTACAGCCTACGAGCAGTACTTC.